The 16 T cell receptor beta chains below were found in one sample sequenced in a study of T cell responses to AZD1222 COVID-19 vaccine. This table comes from immunoSEQ multiplex PCR, and its TCRdb copy is limited to in-frame clones, with some not included. The sample lists around 83,000 clones; more than 75% were seen once. The sample here was peripheral blood, taken on day 0 of AZD1222 vaccination. These receptors all stem from an adult in good health.

This chain joins TRBV15 and TRBJ1-5; 8 bases align to TRBD1. The V gene end was trimmed by 7 bases and the J gene end by 3 bases; junction bases not matched to a gene: 2. The CDR3 is 13 residues long. The germline CDR1 and CDR2 sequences are LNHNV and YYDKDF (reference sequence). CDR3 coding DNA: TGTGCCACCATGGGACAGGACAATCAGCCCCAGCATTTT. It is translated as CATMGQDNQPQHF. Drawing the rest from reference TRBV15 and TRBJ1-5, the complete variable domain is DAMVIQNPRYQVTQFGKPVTLSCSQTLNHNVMYWYQQKSSQAPKLLFHYYDKDFNNEADTPDNFQSRRPNTSFCFLDIRSPGLGDTAMYLCATMGQDNQPQHFGDGTRLSIL.

This chain links TRBV27 with TRBJ2-7, with D possibly matching TRBD2 (6 bases). The CDR3 consists of 15 residues. Trimming shortened V by 7 bases and J by 1 base, and 17 bases separated the two germline ends. Germline loops: CDR1 MNHEY, CDR2 SMNVEV (reference sequence). The CDR3 here is CASNPHAGTSYEQYF. The CDR3 region has the DNA TGTGCCAGCAACCCTCACGCCGGGACTTCCTACGAGCAGTACTTC.

This sequence joins TRBV19 and TRBJ2-3; 7 bases are shared with TRBD2. The CDR3 runs 16 residues. The V and J ends lost 3 bases and 2 bases, in that order; junction bases with no gene match: 8. Looked up from germline, CDR1 is LNHDA and CDR2 is SQIVND (reference sequence). The CDR3 region is CASSISSGNPTDTQYF. The CDR3 DNA reads as TGTGCCAGTAGTATCTCGAGCGGGAACCCCACAGATACGCAGTATTTT.

This sequence joins TRBV24-1 and TRBJ2-1; D unresolved. Germline CDR1 and CDR2: KGHDR and SFDVKD. This CDR3 region has 11 residues. Trimming removed 11 bases at V and 6 bases at J, with 10 bases between. CDR3 sequence reads: CAIRVGNEQFF. The DNA of the CDR3 is TGTGCCATCCGTGTGGGCAATGAGCAGTTCTTC.

The chain links TRBV30 to TRBJ1-4; TRBD1 aligns across 10 bases. The junction had 5 bases not matched to a gene; V was cut back by 4 bases and J by 6 bases. The CDR3 length is 14 residues. Germline CDR1 is GTSNPN and CDR2 is SVGIG (reference sequence). In nucleotides, the CDR3 is TGTGCCTGGAATACCGGGACAGGGGATGAAAAACTGTTTTTT. It encodes CAWNTGTGDEKLFF.

The chain carries TRBV4-1 and TRBJ1-2; 9 bases fit TRBD1. CDR1 is MGHRA, CDR2 YSYEKL, per germline. V gave up 0 bases and J gave up 8 bases; unmatched junction bases: 10. The CDR3 consists of 16 residues. The CDR3 sequence: CASSQERGQGGEGYTF. In DNA form, the CDR3 reads TGCGCCAGCAGCCAAGAAAGGGGACAGGGAGGAGAGGGCTACACCTTC.

This chain uses TRBV5-1 with TRBJ2-1, with unresolved D. CDR3 length: 14 residues. V was cut by 2 bases and J by 0 bases, with 6 bases left in between. Per germline, CDR1 SGHRS and CDR2 YFSETQ. Here the CDR3 reads CASSFQNSYNEQFF. The CDR3 bases are TGCGCCAGCAGCTTTCAAAACTCCTACAATGAGCAGTTCTTC.

V gene TRBV10-2 combines with J gene TRBJ1-4; D might be TRBD1 (5 bases). Germline V gene sequence: CDR1 WSHSY, CDR2 SAAADI. V lost 4 bases and J 3 bases, leaving 6 bases between the germline ends. The CDR3 covers 13 residues. CDR3 residues: CASSGGANEKLFF. In nucleotides, the CDR3 is TGCGCCAGCAGTGGAGGGGCTAATGAAAAACTGTTTTTT.

J is TRBJ2-4 and V is TRBV3-1 (or the pseudogene TRBV3-2), with D possibly being TRBD2 (5 bases). The V end was cut by 2 bases, the J end by 7 bases, with 24 bases between. This CDR3 spans 18 amino acids. Per germline, CDR1 LGHDT and CDR2 YNNKEL (reference sequence). The DNA of the CDR3 is TGTGCCAGCAGCCAACCTCTAGCTACGGGAATCATTAAGAACATTCAGTACTTC. Encoded protein: CASSQPLATGIIKNIQYF.

The rearrangement uses TRBV20-1 and TRBJ2-1; D is uncertain. CDR1 and CDR2 from the germline V gene are DFQATT and SNEGSKA (reference sequence). V dropped 3 bases and J dropped 4 bases, with 1 base sitting between them. The CDR3 runs 10 residues. The CDR3 loop is CSASYNEQFF. For the CDR3, the DNA is TGCAGTGCTAGTTACAATGAGCAGTTCTTC.

The chain has TRBV6-6 and TRBJ2-7; D tentatively fits TRBD1 or TRBD2 (5 bases each). The CDR3 extends over 14 amino acids. Germline V lookup: CDR1 MNHNY, CDR2 SVGAGI (reference sequence). Trimming stripped 2 bases from V and 2 bases from J, with 10 bases between. The CDR3 sequence is CASSYGQGPYEQYF. The CDR3 DNA reads as TGTGCCAGCAGTTACGGGCAGGGACCCTACGAGCAGTACTTC.

V and J are TRBV7-3 and TRBJ2-3; the D gene is possibly TRBD1 (6 bases). The V end lost 0 bases, the J end lost 1 base, and 20 bases lay between the germline ends. This CDR3 comprises 19 residues. Germline CDR1 and CDR2: SGHTA and FQGTGA. CDR3 amino acids: CASSLTSFQGSYRTDTQYF. In DNA, the CDR3 is TGTGCCAGCAGCTTAACGTCATTTCAGGGGTCCTATCGCACAGATACGCAGTATTTT.

The DNA for the CDR3 is TGTGCCAGCAGTGAGGGTCAGGGTGTCACCGGGGAGCTGTTTTTT. Its protein is CASSEGQGVTGELFF. The chain employs TRBV6-1 and TRBJ2-2, with a weak D call TRBD1 (5 bases). The CDR3 length is 15 residues. Germline CDR1 reads MNHNS; CDR2 reads SASEGT. Trimming shortened V by 3 bases and J by 4 bases, and 12 bases separated the two germline ends.

V is TRBV7-6 and J is TRBJ2-5; 9 bases are a match to TRBD2. J lost 1 base, V lost 3 bases, and 6 bases had no gene match. The CDR3 loop spans 16 amino acids. CDR1 and CDR2 from the germline V gene are SGHVS and FNYEAQ. The CDR3 is CASSFWLAGTQETQYF. The CDR3 coding sequence is TGTGCCAGCAGCTTTTGGCTAGCGGGGACCCAAGAGACCCAGTACTTC.

The chain has TRBV2 and TRBJ2-3; 7 nucleotides align to TRBD1. CDR1 is SNHLY and CDR2 is FYNNEI in the germline V gene. Germline trimming cut 4 bases from V and 4 bases from J; bases unmatched to any gene: 8. The CDR3 length is 15 residues. The CDR3 nucleotides read TGTGCCAGCAGTGGCCCAGGGGGATCGGCAGATACGCAGTATTTT. Protein product: CASSGPGGSADTQYF. Filled out from reference TRBV2 and TRBJ2-3, the complete variable domain reads EPEVTQTPSHQVTQMGQEVILRCVPISNHLYFYWYRQILGQKVEFLVSFYNNEISEKSEIFDDQFSVERPDGSNFTLKIRSTKLEDSAMYFCASSGPGGSADTQYFGPGTRLTVL.

This chain connects TRBV5-1 to TRBJ1-5; tentative D call: TRBD1 (5 bases). The CDR3 is 14 amino acids. V was pared by 4 bases and J by 8 bases, with 16 bases between. Germline CDR1 SGHRS, CDR2 YFSETQ. CDR3 nucleotide sequence: TGCGCCAGCAGCCCGGCGGTATCGGGGGAGCCCCAGCATTTT. Amino acid sequence: CASSPAVSGEPQHF. Drawing the rest from reference TRBV5-1 and TRBJ1-5, the complete variable domain is KAGVTQTPRYLIKTRGQQVTLSCSPISGHRSVSWYQQTPGQGLQFLFEYFSETQRNKGNFPGRFSGRQFSNSRSEMNVSTLELGDSALYLCASSPAVSGEPQHFGDGTRLSIL.